Following are 17 T cell receptor beta chains from one sample sequenced in a study of control samples from healthy donors and cancer patients. Some clones are missing from TCRdb's copy, which holds only in-frame ones; the method was immunoSEQ multiplex PCR. The sample holds 150,000 to 200,000 clones, around 92% seen once. The sample comprised blood. Receptors were obtained from a woman in her thirties or forties in good health.

The rearrangement uses TRBV2 and TRBJ2-1, with TRBD2 matching 11 bases. The CDR3 is 19 residues long. Germline V gene sequence: CDR1 SNHLY, CDR2 FYNNEI. The J segment lost 0 bases and the V segment lost 8 bases, leaving 15 bases of the junction unmatched. The CDR3 nucleotides read TGTGCCAGCCTACCCTTTAGCGGGGGGGCCGCTAGCTCCTACAATGAGCAGTTCTTC. It translates to CASLPFSGGAASSYNEQFF. The full variable domain, rest sourced from reference TRBV2 and TRBJ2-1, is EPEVTQTPSHQVTQMGQEVILRCVPISNHLYFYWYRQILGQKVEFLVSFYNNEISEKSEIFDDQFSVERPDGSNFTLKIRSTKLEDSAMYFCASLPFSGGAASSYNEQFFGPGTRLTVL.

This chain links TRBV21-1 with TRBJ2-7; the D call in the table, TRBD1, was not verified against the DNA. TRBV21-1 is designated a pseudogene. The CDR3 is 15 residues long. The CDR3 loop reads CASSTRQTPTYEQYF. The CDR3 nucleotides read TGTGCCAGCAGCACGAGACAGACACCTACCTACGAGCAGTACTTC.

This clone was counted only a few times. This rearrangement joins TRBV7-2 to TRBJ2-7; D is ambiguous. V gave up 5 bases and J gave up 2 bases, with 19 bases separating them. This CDR3 spans 16 amino acids. CDR1 and CDR2 from the germline V gene are SGHTA and FQGNSA. CDR3 region: CASSPNAVVVAYEQYF. The CDR3, as DNA: TGTGCCAGCAGCCCGAATGCTGTGGTTGTCGCCTACGAGCAGTACTTC.

The V and J genes are TRBV2 and TRBJ2-7; 7 bases align to TRBD2. Germline CDR1 is SNHLY and CDR2 is FYNNEI. The length of the CDR3 is 15 residues. V gave up 10 bases and J gave up 2 bases; unmatched junction bases: 14. CDR3: CATTLGGGRTYEQYF. DNA of the CDR3: TGTGCCACGACCCTGGGGGGGGGAAGGACCTACGAGCAGTACTTC.

Concerning this clone: Other DNA sequences in this sample translate to the same CDR3. This sequence joins TRBV5-1 and TRBJ1-4, with a tentative D call TRBD1 (5 bases). V dropped 0 bases and J dropped 5 bases, with 5 bases sitting between them. This CDR3 region has 13 residues. Per the germline V gene, CDR1 is SGHRS and CDR2 is YFSETQ. CDR3 DNA sequence: TGCGCCAGCAGCTTGGACAGGAATGAAAAACTGTTTTTT. Protein product: CASSLDRNEKLFF. Full variable domain (outside the CDR3, taken from reference TRBV5-1 and TRBJ1-4): KAGVTQTPRYLIKTRGQQVTLSCSPISGHRSVSWYQQTPGQGLQFLFEYFSETQRNKGNFPGRFSGRQFSNSRSEMNVSTLELGDSALYLCASSLDRNEKLFFGSGTQLSVL.

This chain uses TRBV3-1 (or the pseudogene TRBV3-2) with TRBJ2-3; TRBD2 is a possible D gene (6 bases). The V gene's germline CDR1 is LGHDT and CDR2 YNNKEL (reference sequence). Between the trimmed V and J ends, which lost 4 bases and 1 base, there was a span of 12 bases. This CDR3 contains 15 residues. The CDR3 is CASSRRERGTDTQYF. The CDR3 coding sequence is TGTGCCAGCAGCCGAAGAGAGCGGGGCACAGATACGCAGTATTTT.

The chain couples TRBV9 to TRBJ2-7, with a tentative D call TRBD2 (6 bases). The germline V and J ends were trimmed by 4 bases and 2 bases, with 19 bases remaining between them. Germline CDR1 SGDLS, CDR2 YYNGEE. The CDR3 sequence is 16 residues long. The CDR3 is CASSPSAGGLAYEQYF. The CDR3 DNA sequence: TGTGCCAGCAGCCCCTCGGCCGGGGGTTTAGCCTACGAGCAGTACTTC.

The chain carries TRBV7-8 and TRBJ1-2, with a weak D call TRBD1 (6 bases). The germline gives CDR1 SGHVS, CDR2 FQNEAQ. The V gene lost 0 bases and the J gene lost 5 bases, with 10 bases spanning the gap. The CDR3 is 14 residues long. CDR3 nucleotides: TGTGCCAGCAGCTTAGCCGCGGGGACATATGGCTACACCTTC. It codes for CASSLAAGTYGYTF.

This clone was detected a few times. The chain links TRBV2 to TRBJ2-2; D is unresolved. This CDR3 is 13 amino acids long. Trimming took 5 bases from V and 2 from J, leaving 6 bases between them. Germline CDR1 is SNHLY and CDR2 is FYNNEI. The CDR3 sequence is CASSQENTGELFF. CDR3 DNA: TGTGCCAGCAGTCAGGAAAACACCGGGGAGCTGTTTTTT. Using reference TRBV2 and TRBJ2-2 for the parts outside the CDR3, the full variable domain is EPEVTQTPSHQVTQMGQEVILRCVPISNHLYFYWYRQILGQKVEFLVSFYNNEISEKSEIFDDQFSVERPDGSNFTLKIRSTKLEDSAMYFCASSQENTGELFFGEGSRLTVL.

V and J are TRBV10-1 and TRBJ1-2, with D possibly matching TRBD1 (5 bases). The CDR3 has 12 amino acids. CDR1 and CDR2 from the germline V gene are WNHNN and SYGVQD (reference sequence). The V gene lost 6 bases and the J gene lost 8 bases, with 13 bases spanning the gap. Written as DNA, the CDR3 is TGCGCCAGCAGCCGGGGCGACGGAGGCTACACCTTC. The encoded protein is CASSRGDGGYTF.

The rearrangement uses TRBV4-2 and TRBJ2-3; the match to TRBD2 covers 8 bases. The CDR3 spans 17 residues. Per germline, CDR1 LGHNA and CDR2 YNFKEQ. Trimming took 0 bases from V and 2 from J; bases not matched to a gene: 7. Here the CDR3 DNA reads TGTGCCAGCAGCCAAGAGTTGGCGGGGGGAAACACAGATACGCAGTATTTT. Its protein is CASSQELAGGNTDTQYF.

The chain uses TRBV5-6 and TRBJ2-7; 9 bases align to TRBD1. Germline CDR1 and CDR2: SGHDT and YYEEEE. Trimming removed 3 bases from V and 5 bases from J; junction bases left unmatched: 6. CDR3 length: 14 residues. In DNA, the CDR3 is TGTGCCAGCAGCTACACAGGGGGCTCGGACGAGCAGTACTTC. Its protein is CASSYTGGSDEQYF.

The rearrangement uses TRBV3-1 (or the pseudogene TRBV3-2) and TRBJ2-1; D is possibly TRBD1 (5 bases). The germline CDR1 and CDR2 sequences are LGHDT and YNNKEL (reference sequence). V dropped 4 bases and J dropped 8 bases, with 9 bases sitting between them. This CDR3 has 12 amino acids. The chain's CDR3 is CASSPRDHEQFF. CDR3 coding DNA: TGTGCCAGCAGCCCCAGGGATCATGAGCAGTTCTTC.

V and J are TRBV11-3 and TRBJ2-1; 7 nucleotides align to TRBD1. The CDR3 runs 15 residues. V gave up 3 bases and J gave up 2 bases; unmatched junction bases: 4. Germline CDR1 is SGHNT and CDR2 is YENEEA. The CDR3 nucleotides are TGTGCCAGCAGCTTGAGGGGGCTGGCCTACAATGAGCAGTTCTTC. It codes for CASSLRGLAYNEQFF.

This clone is a singleton in its sample. The rearrangement uses TRBV28 and TRBJ1-4; D is uncertain. CDR3 length: 12 residues. V was clipped by 7 bases and J by 5 bases, with 8 bases between them. Germline V gene sequence: CDR1 MDHEN, CDR2 SYDVKM. CDR3 amino acids: CASTDQNEKLFF. DNA for the CDR3: TGTGCCAGCACAGACCAGAATGAAAAACTGTTTTTT. Filled out from reference TRBV28 and TRBJ1-4, the complete variable domain reads DVKVTQSSRYLVKRTGEKVFLECVQDMDHENMFWYRQDPGLGLRLIYFSYDVKMKEKGDIPEGYSVSREKKERFSLILESASTNQTSMYLCASTDQNEKLFFGSGTQLSVL.

This chain connects TRBV7-2 to TRBJ1-4; no firm D call. This CDR3 has 16 residues. The germline gives CDR1 SGHTA, CDR2 FQGNSA. Deletions cut 5 bases from V and 0 bases from J, with 13 bases between. The CDR3 loop reads CASSPGWGTTNEKLFF. The DNA for the CDR3 is TGTGCCAGCAGCCCCGGCTGGGGTACAACTAATGAAAAACTGTTTTTT.

V is TRBV5-1 and J is TRBJ2-1, with no clear D. Germline V CDR1 and CDR2: SGHRS, YFSETQ. The CDR3 contains 15 residues. V was shortened by 4 bases and J by 7 bases, with 18 bases between the two germline ends. The CDR3 sequence: CASSQTQMGINEQFF. The CDR3 DNA sequence: TGCGCCAGCAGCCAAACTCAAATGGGGATTAATGAGCAGTTCTTC.